This passage covers 10 T cell receptor beta chains from one sample sequenced in a study of blood T cell repertoires in COVID-19. Method: immunoSEQ multiplex PCR; TCRdb's copy keeps in-frame clones and lacks some. This sample has more than 200,000 clones, with about 88% found just once. Material: peripheral blood. The receptor set was obtained from an older woman with COVID-19, enrolled during active disease.

The chain carries TRBV23-1 and TRBJ2-3, with 9 bases matching TRBD1. TRBV23-1 is an open reading frame, and its role is uncertain. The CDR3 runs 17 residues. Germline trimming cut 2 bases from V and 2 bases from J; bases unmatched to any gene: 8. As DNA, the CDR3 is TGCGCCAGCAGTCAACCGTCCGGGACAGGGTACACAGATACGCAGTATTTT. Protein product: CASSQPSGTGYTDTQYF.

This chain links TRBV7-2 with TRBJ2-1, with TRBD2 matching over 8 bases. The CDR3 totals 16 residues. The junction had 14 bases not matched to a gene; V was cut back by 5 bases and J by 8 bases. In germline, CDR1 is SGHTA, CDR2 FQGNSA. Here the CDR3 DNA reads TGTGCCAGCAGCCCAGGGAGGGCGGGAGGCCCTCATGAGCAGTTCTTC. Amino acids: CASSPGRAGGPHEQFF. Looking up the rest from reference TRBV7-2 and TRBJ2-1 gives the full variable domain: GAGVSQSPSNKVTEKGKDVELRCDPISGHTALYWYRQSLGQGLEFLIYFQGNSAPDKSGLPSDRFSAERTGGSVSTLTIQRTQQEDSAVYLCASSPGRAGGPHEQFFGPGTRLTVL.

The chain carries TRBV7-9 and TRBJ1-2; D is possibly TRBD1 (6 bases). V lost 3 bases and J 3 bases, leaving 11 bases between the germline ends. In germline, CDR1 is SEHNR, CDR2 FQNEAQ (reference sequence). The length of the CDR3 is 14 residues. CDR3 sequence: CASSLGRQDYGYTF. Written as DNA, the CDR3 is TGTGCCAGCAGCTTGGGAAGACAGGACTATGGCTACACCTTC.

This clone appeared a few times. V usage is TRBV5-6 and J usage is TRBJ2-3, with 9 positions matching TRBD2. J gave up 1 base and V 0 bases, and 0 bases lay outside the gene matches. The CDR3 has 15 amino acids. Germline CDR1 and CDR2: SGHDT and YYEEEE. The CDR3 sequence: CASSLGTSGTDTQYF. CDR3 bases: TGTGCCAGCAGCTTGGGGACTAGCGGCACAGATACGCAGTATTTT.

The V and J genes are TRBV6-2 or TRBV6-3 and TRBJ2-3, with 7 bases aligning to TRBD2. Per germline, CDR1 MNHEY and CDR2 SVGEGT. V shed 2 bases, J shed 0 bases, and the junction held 8 bases outside the gene matches. CDR3 length equals 17 residues. Here the CDR3 reads CASSYLGGGPSTDTQYF. The DNA for the CDR3 is TGTGCCAGCAGTTACCTGGGCGGGGGTCCTAGCACAGATACGCAGTATTTT.

This chain joins TRBV3-1 (or the pseudogene TRBV3-2) and TRBJ2-1; D remains ambiguous. The CDR3 covers 15 residues. Trimming pared 0 bases from V and 0 bases from J, leaving 6 bases between. Germline assignment: CDR1 LGHDT and CDR2 YNNKEL (reference sequence). CDR3 nucleotide sequence: TGTGCCAGCAGCCAAGAGGGCCGCTCCTACAATGAGCAGTTCTTC. Amino acid sequence: CASSQEGRSYNEQFF.

The chain carries TRBV9 and TRBJ1-4, with D hard to call. The germline gives CDR1 SGDLS, CDR2 YYNGEE. The CDR3 runs to 14 residues. V dropped 3 bases and J dropped 4 bases, with 10 bases sitting between them. The CDR3 loop reads CASSARVLNEKLFF. For the CDR3, the DNA is TGTGCCAGCAGCGCCCGGGTGCTTAATGAAAAACTGTTTTTT.

The J gene is TRBJ2-2, the V gene TRBV11-2; 7 bases map to TRBD2. Per the germline V gene, CDR1 is SGHAT and CDR2 is FQNNGV. V trimming: 5 bases; J trimming: 6 bases; junction bases outside the gene matches: 9. The CDR3 spans 15 residues. This CDR3 reads CASSQGGPRPGELFF. CDR3 nucleotide sequence: TGTGCCAGCAGCCAGGGAGGGCCCCGTCCCGGGGAGCTGTTTTTT.

The V call is TRBV6-6, the J call TRBJ2-7; possible D gene TRBD1, 5 bases. The CDR3 has 13 amino acids. The V gene's germline CDR1 is MNHNY and CDR2 SVGAGI (reference sequence). The V end was cut by 2 bases, the J end by 3 bases, with 8 bases between. In DNA, the CDR3 is TGTGCCAGCAGTTACCCGACAGTCTACGAGCAGTACTTC. It specifies CASSYPTVYEQYF.

The J gene is TRBJ2-7, the V gene TRBV28, with 9 bases that match TRBD2. V shed 11 bases and J 0 bases; nucleotides not matched to a gene: 5. Germline values: CDR1 MDHEN, CDR2 SYDVKM. The CDR3 runs to 13 residues. The CDR3 region has the DNA TGTGCCTCCAAGCGGGAGGCCTCCTACGAGCAGTACTTC. Translating it yields CASKREASYEQYF. The full variable domain, rest sourced from reference TRBV28 and TRBJ2-7, is DVKVTQSSRYLVKRTGEKVFLECVQDMDHENMFWYRQDPGLGLRLIYFSYDVKMKEKGDIPEGYSVSREKKERFSLILESASTNQTSMYLCASKREASYEQYFGPGTRLTVT.